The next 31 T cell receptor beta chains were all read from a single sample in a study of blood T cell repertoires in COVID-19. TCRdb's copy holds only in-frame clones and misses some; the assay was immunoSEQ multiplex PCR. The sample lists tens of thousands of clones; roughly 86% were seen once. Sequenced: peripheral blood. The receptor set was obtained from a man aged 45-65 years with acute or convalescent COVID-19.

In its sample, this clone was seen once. DNA for the CDR3: TGTGCCACCAGTGACGTCGACAGGGACTTAGGTGGCTACACCTTC. This codes for CATSDVDRDLGGYTF. The genes are TRBV24-1 and TRBJ1-2, with 7 bases that match TRBD1. This CDR3 region has 15 residues. The J segment lost 7 bases and the V segment lost 4 bases, leaving 11 bases of the junction unmatched. Germline lookup yields CDR1 KGHDR and CDR2 SFDVKD.

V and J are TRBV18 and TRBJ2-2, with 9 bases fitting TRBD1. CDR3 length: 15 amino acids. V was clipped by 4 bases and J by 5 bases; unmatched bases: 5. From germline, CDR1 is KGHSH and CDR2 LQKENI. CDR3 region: CASSLDRGLTGELFF. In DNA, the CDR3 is TGTGCCAGCTCACTGGACAGGGGCTTAACCGGGGAGCTGTTTTTT. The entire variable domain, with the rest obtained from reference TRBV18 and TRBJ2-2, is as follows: NAGVMQNPRHLVRRRGQEARLRCSPMKGHSHVYWYRQLPEEGLKFMVYLQKENIIDESGMPKERFSAEFPKEGPSILRIQQVVRGDSAAYFCASSLDRGLTGELFFGEGSRLTVL.

The CDR3 loop reads CASSVPGQGYTEAFF. CDR3 DNA: TGTGCCAGCAGCGTACCGGGACAGGGGTACACTGAAGCTTTCTTT. The genes are TRBV5-8 and TRBJ1-1, with 10 bases fitting TRBD1. The CDR3 runs to 15 residues. V trimming: 4 bases; J trimming: 3 bases; junction bases outside the gene matches: 6. CDR1 and CDR2 from the germline V gene are SGHTS and YDEGEE.

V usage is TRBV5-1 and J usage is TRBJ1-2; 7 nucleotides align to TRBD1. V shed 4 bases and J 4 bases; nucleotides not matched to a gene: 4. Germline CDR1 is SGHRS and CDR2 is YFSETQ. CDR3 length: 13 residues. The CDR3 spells CASSPGTVYGYTF. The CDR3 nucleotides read TGCGCCAGCAGCCCGGGGACAGTCTATGGCTACACCTTC.

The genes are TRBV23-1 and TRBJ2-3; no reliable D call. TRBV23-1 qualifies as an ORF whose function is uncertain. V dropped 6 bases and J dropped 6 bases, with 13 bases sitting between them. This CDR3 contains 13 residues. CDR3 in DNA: TGCGCCAGCAGACGGGTGAGCCGGGATACGCAGTATTTT. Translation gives CASRRVSRDTQYF.

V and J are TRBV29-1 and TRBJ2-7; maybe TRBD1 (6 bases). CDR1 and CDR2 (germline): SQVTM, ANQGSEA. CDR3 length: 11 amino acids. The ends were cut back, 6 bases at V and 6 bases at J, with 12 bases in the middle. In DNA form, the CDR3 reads TGCAGCGTATGGACAGTTGGCGAGCAGTACTTC. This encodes CSVWTVGEQYF.

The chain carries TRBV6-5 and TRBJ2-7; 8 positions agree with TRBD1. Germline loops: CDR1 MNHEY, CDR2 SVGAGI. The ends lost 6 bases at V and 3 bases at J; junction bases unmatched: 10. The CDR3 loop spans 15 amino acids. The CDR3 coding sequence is TGTGCCAGCAGCATCGGGGCAGGGGGCAGCTACGAGCAGTACTTC. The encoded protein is CASSIGAGGSYEQYF.

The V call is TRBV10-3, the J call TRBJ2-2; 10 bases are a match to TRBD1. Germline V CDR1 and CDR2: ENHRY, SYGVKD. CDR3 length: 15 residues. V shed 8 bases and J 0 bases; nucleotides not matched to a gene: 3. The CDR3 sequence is CAIGTGASNTGELFF. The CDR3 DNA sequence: TGTGCCATCGGGACAGGGGCCTCGAACACCGGGGAGCTGTTTTTT.

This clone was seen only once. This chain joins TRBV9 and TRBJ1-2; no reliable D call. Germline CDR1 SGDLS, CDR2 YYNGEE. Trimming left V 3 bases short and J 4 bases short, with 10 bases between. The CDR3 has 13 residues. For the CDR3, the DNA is TGTGCCAGCAGCGATGGCGGTAGCTATGGCTACACCTTC. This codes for CASSDGGSYGYTF.

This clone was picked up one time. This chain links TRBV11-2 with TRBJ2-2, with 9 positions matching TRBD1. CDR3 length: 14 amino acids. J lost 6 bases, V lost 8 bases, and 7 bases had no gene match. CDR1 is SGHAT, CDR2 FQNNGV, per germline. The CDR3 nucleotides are TGTGCCAGCTGGCGGGACAGGGCGCCCGGGGAGCTGTTTTTT. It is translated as CASWRDRAPGELFF.

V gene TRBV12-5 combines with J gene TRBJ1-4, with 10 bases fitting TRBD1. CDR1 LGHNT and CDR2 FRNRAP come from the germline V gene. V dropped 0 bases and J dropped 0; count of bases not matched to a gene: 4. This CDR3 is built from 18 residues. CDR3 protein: CASGLVRTGGATNEKLFF. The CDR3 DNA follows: TGTGCTAGTGGTTTGGTACGGACAGGGGGAGCAACTAATGAAAAACTGTTTTTT.

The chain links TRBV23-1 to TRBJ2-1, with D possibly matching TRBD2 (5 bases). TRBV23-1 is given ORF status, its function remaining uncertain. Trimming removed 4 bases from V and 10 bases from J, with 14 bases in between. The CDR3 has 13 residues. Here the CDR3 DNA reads TGCGCCAGCAGTCGCGGCCCCGGGGAGGAGCAGTTCTTC. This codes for CASSRGPGEEQFF.

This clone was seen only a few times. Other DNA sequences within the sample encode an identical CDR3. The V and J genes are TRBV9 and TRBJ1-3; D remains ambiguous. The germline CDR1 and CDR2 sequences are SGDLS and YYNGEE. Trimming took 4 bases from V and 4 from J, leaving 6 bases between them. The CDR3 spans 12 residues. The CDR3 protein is CASSPRGNTIYF. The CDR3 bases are TGTGCCAGCAGCCCCAGGGGAAACACCATATATTTT.

This CDR3 reads CASSYSDRFEAFF. The CDR3 DNA reads TGTGCCAGCAGTTACTCGGACAGGTTTGAGGCTTTCTTT. The chain employs TRBV6-2 or TRBV6-3 and TRBJ1-1; 7 bases agree with TRBD1. This CDR3 spans 13 amino acids. The V segment lost 0 bases and the J segment 11 bases; nucleotides outside the gene matches: 6. CDR1 is MNHEY, CDR2 SVGEGT, per germline.

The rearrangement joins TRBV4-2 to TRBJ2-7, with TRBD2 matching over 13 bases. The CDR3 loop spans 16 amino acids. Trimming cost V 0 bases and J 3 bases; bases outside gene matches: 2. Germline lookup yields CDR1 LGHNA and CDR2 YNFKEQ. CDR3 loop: CASSQERLAGGYEQYF. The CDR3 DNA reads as TGTGCCAGCAGCCAAGAGAGACTAGCGGGAGGCTACGAGCAGTACTTC.

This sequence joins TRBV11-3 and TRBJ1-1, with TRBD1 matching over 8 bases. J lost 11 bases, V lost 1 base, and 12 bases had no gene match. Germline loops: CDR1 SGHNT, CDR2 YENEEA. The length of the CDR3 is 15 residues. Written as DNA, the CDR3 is TGTGCCAGCAGCTTAGCAGGGGGCGAAATAAGGTGGGCTTTCTTT. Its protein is CASSLAGGEIRWAFF.

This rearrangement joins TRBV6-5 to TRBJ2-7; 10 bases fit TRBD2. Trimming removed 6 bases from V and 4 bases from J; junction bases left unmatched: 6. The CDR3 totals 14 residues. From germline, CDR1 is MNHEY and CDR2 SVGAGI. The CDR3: CASSKAGGPYEQYF. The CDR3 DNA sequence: TGTGCCAGCAGCAAAGCGGGAGGGCCTTACGAGCAGTACTTC.

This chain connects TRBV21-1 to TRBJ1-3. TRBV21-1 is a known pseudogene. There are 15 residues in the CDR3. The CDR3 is CASSRGPISGNTIYF. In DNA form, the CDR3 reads TGTGCCAGCAGCAGAGGGCCGATCTCTGGAAACACCATATATTTT.

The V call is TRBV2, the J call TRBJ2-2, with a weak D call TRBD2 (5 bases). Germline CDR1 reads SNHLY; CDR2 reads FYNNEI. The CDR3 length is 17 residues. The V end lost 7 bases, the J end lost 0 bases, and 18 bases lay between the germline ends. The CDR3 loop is CASTRGLARANTGELFF. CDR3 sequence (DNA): TGTGCCAGCACCCGCGGGCTAGCACGGGCGAACACCGGGGAGCTGTTTTTT.

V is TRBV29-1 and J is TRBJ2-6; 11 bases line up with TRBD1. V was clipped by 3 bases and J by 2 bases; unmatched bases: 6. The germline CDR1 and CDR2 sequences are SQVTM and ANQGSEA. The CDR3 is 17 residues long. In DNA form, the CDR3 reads TGCAGCGTTGAGGGTGGGACAGGGGGTCCTGGGGCCAACGTCCTGACTTTC. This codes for CSVEGGTGGPGANVLTF. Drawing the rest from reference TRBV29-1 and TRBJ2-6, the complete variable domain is SAVISQKPSRDICQRGTSLTIQCQVDSQVTMMFWYRQQPGQSLTLIATANQGSEATYESGFVIDKFPISRPNLTFSTLTVSNMSPEDSSIYLCSVEGGTGGPGANVLTFGAGSRLTVL.

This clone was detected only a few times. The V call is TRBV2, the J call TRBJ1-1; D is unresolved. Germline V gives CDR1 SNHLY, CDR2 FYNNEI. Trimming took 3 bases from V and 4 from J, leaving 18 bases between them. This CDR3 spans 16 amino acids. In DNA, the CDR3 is TGTGCCAGCAGTGAGTCCGGGGTAGCGATGGGCACTGAAGCTTTCTTT. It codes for CASSESGVAMGTEAFF.

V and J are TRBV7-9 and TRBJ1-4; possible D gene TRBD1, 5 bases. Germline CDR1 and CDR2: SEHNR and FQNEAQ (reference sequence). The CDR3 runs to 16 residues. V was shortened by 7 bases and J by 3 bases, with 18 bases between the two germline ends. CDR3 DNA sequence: TGTGCCAGCACCGTTGGGGGGAGTCGAGCTAATGAAAAACTGTTTTTT. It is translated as CASTVGGSRANEKLFF.

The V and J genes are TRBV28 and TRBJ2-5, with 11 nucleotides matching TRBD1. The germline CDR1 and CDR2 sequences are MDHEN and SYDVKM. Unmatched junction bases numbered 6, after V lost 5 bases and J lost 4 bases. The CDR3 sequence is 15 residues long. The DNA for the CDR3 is TGTGCCAGCAGTGCCCCCGGACAGGGGGCAGAGACCCAGTACTTC. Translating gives CASSAPGQGAETQYF.

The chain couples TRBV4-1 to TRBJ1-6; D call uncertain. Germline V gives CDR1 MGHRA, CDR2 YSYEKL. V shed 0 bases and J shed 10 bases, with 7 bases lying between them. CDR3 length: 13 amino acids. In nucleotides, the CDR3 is TGCGCCAGCAGCCAAGAGAGGAACTCACCCCTCCACTTT. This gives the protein CASSQERNSPLHF.

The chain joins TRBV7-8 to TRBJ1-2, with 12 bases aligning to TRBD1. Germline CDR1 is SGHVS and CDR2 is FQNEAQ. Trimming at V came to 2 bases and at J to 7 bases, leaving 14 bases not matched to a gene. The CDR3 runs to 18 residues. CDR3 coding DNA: TGTGCCAGCAGCTTACGAGGGACAGGGGGCCTCGGGGGCGGTGGCTACACCTTC. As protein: CASSLRGTGGLGGGGYTF.

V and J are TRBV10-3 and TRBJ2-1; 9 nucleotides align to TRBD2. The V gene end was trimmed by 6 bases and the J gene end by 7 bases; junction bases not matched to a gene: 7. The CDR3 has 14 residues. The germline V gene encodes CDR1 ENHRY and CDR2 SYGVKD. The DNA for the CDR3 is TGTGCCATCAGGACTAGCGGAAGGGGTAATGAGCAGTTCTTC. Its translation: CAIRTSGRGNEQFF.

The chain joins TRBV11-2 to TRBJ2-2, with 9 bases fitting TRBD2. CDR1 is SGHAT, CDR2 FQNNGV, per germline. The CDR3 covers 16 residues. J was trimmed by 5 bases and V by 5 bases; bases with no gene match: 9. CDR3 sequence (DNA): TGTGCCAGCAGCCCCCTAGCGGGAAAAAGTACCGGGGAGCTGTTTTTT. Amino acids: CASSPLAGKSTGELFF.

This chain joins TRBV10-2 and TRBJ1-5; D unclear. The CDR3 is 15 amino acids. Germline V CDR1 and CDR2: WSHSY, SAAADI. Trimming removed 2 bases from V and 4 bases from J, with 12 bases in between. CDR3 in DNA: TGCGCCAGCAGTGAGGGTGGCCGGAGAAATCAGCCCCAGCATTTT. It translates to CASSEGGRRNQPQHF.

CDR3 nucleotides: TGTGCCAGCAGTTCTAACCAGGGAAATCAGCCCCAGCATTTT. Translation: CASSSNQGNQPQHF. This chain links TRBV27 with TRBJ1-5; TRBD1 might be the D (5 bases). The ends were cut back, 4 bases at V and 4 bases at J, with 11 bases in the middle. The CDR3 length is 14 residues. Germline-derived CDR1 and CDR2 are MNHEY and SMNVEV (reference sequence).

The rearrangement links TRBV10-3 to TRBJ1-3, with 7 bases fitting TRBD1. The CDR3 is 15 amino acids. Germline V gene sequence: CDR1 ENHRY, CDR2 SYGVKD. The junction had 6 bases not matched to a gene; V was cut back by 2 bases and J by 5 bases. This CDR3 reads CAISENRGSRNTIYF. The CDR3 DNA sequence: TGTGCCATCAGTGAGAACAGGGGCTCAAGAAACACCATATATTTT.

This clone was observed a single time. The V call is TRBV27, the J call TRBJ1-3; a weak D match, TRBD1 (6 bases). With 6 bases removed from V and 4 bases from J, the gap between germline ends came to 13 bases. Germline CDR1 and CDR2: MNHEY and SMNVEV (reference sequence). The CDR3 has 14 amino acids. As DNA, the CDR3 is TGTGCCAGCAGAGCTCAGGGGCAGGGAAACACCATATATTTT. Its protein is CASRAQGQGNTIYF.